The 5 T cell receptor beta chains below come from one sample, sequenced in a study of tumor and adjacent non-tumor tissue in lung cancer. Three rounds of nested PCR, following a modified ARM-PCR protocol, produced the TCRbeta library. From the multiplex PCR reads, TCRdb called clonotypes with MiXCR, one entry per CDR3 protein. In the table there are under 95,000 distinct CDR3 sequences, approximately 65% of which are singletons. No cell sorting was done before RNA was extracted from the tissue. Sequencing was performed on lung tumor tissue. The receptors originated from a man in his 60s with non-small cell lung cancer.

Worth noting for this clonotype: This CDR3 is missing its conserved last phenylalanine or tryptophan, likely due to a read error. In nucleotides, the CDR3 is TGCGCCAGCATCCGACCGGGACAGGGGGTCGATGGCTACACCCCC. Its protein is CASIRPGQGVDGYTP. This sequence joins TRBV4-1 and TRBJ1-2; 11 bases align to TRBD1. V lost 7 bases, J lost 6 bases, and 10 bases stayed unmatched. CDR1 and CDR2 (germline): MGHRA, YSYEKL. CDR3 size: 15 residues.

Concerning this clonotype: A junction boundary mismatches the germline segment, possibly from a read error. The rearrangement uses TRBV20-1 and TRBJ2-7; the D gene is possibly TRBD1 (5 bases). The germline V gene encodes CDR1 DFQATT and CDR2 SNEGSKA (reference sequence). The CDR3 extends over 15 amino acids. The CDR3 DNA reads TGCAGTGCTGGAGACCGGACATTGAGCTCCTACGAGCAGTACTTC. Protein: CSAGDRTLSSYEQYF.

This clonotype was counted many times. This chain uses TRBV7-8 with TRBJ2-1, with D unclear. This CDR3 contains 13 residues. V lost 5 bases and J lost 2, with 7 bases in between. Germline loops: CDR1 SGHVS, CDR2 FQNEAQ. Here the CDR3 reads CASSPNTYNEQFF. The CDR3 DNA reads as TGTGCCAGCAGCCCGAATACCTACAATGAGCAGTTCTTC.

Details on this clonotype: Relative to the germline gene, one junction end is altered; a read error may explain this. The J gene is TRBJ2-1, the V gene TRBV20-1; 13 bases are shared with TRBD2. Germline CDR1 reads DFQATT; CDR2 reads SNEGSKA (reference sequence). The CDR3 runs to 17 residues. CDR3 coding DNA: TGCAGTGCTAGAGGTTCCGGACTAGCGGGGGCCTACAATGAGCAGTTCTTT. Residues: CSARGSGLAGAYNEQFF.

A note on this clonotype: An end of the junction differs from the germline gene, which may be a read error. The genes are TRBV11-1 and TRBJ2-7, with D hard to call. Germline V gives CDR1 SGHAT, CDR2 FQDESV (reference sequence). The CDR3 length is 17 residues. The CDR3 loop reads CSSSPRLGGSGSHVQYF. The DNA for the CDR3 is TGTTCCAGCAGCCCCCGTCTGGGCGGATCCGGCTCCCACGTGCAGTACTTC. Variable domain in full (rest from reference TRBV11-1 and TRBJ2-7): EAEVAQSPRYKITEKSQAVAFWCDPISGHATLYWYRQILGQGPELLVQFQDESVVDDSQLPKDRFSAERLKGVDSTLKIQPAELGDSAMYLCSSSPRLGGSGSHVQYFGPGTRLTVT.